Listed below are T cell receptor beta chains from one sample, sequenced in a study of blood T cells in healthy people across ages. TCRdb used MiXCR to reprocess the 5' RACE reads, holding one entry per CDR3 protein. The sample lists about 800,000 distinct CDR3 sequences, 20% to 30% occurring once. The sample was also linked to a second study, of T cells of mothers and their children.

Input material: blood. Receptor source: a boy between 5 and 17 years old in good health. CDR3s include the opening cysteine and the closing phenylalanine or tryptophan. A D gene is named only where the DNA matches it firmly. A clone size is listed for some rows: how often the clone was seen (once, few, many), or a class if it is expanded.

d_call j_call clone_size v_call cdr3_nt cdr3_aa
- TRBJ2-5 few TRBV30 TGTGCCGCCGGACAGAATGAGCAGTACTTC CAAGQNEQYF
- TRBJ1-1 - TRBV3-1 TGTGCCAGCGGCCACCTTGTGGCCACTCTGCCCGAAGAGGGAGCTTTCTTT CASGHLVATLPEEGAFF
TRBD1 TRBJ1-3 - TRBV9 TGTGCCAGCAGCACTAACCGGGACAGTGTCGGGAACACCATATATTTT CASSTNRDSVGNTIYF
- TRBJ1-1 - TRBV6-2/TRBV6-3 TGTGCCTGCAGTTACCGGGGTGAAGCTTTCTTT CACSYRGEAFF
- TRBJ2-4 - TRBV7-2 TGTGCCAGCAGCCGGACACGGTCCGGAGAAAACATTCAGTACTTC CASSRTRSGENIQYF
TRBD1 TRBJ1-5 few TRBV7-9 TGTGCCAGCAGCTTAGGACAGGGGGCCGGTTCCCAGCATTTT CASSLGQGAGSQHF
TRBD1 TRBJ2-5 - TRBV29-1 TGCAGCGTGGGACAGGGACACGAGACCCAGTACTTC CSVGQGHETQYF
TRBD2 TRBJ2-1 - TRBV7-9 TGTGCCAATACCAGAGGTAGCGGGACCCACAATGAGCAGTTCTTC CANTRGSGTHNEQFF
- TRBJ2-1 few TRBV6-2/TRBV6-3 TGTGCCAGCAGTTATTGGGCGGAGGGGGAATTGGAGCAGTTCTTC CASSYWAEGELEQFF
- TRBJ2-1 - TRBV28 TGTGCCAGCGCTACCCCAGCCCGGGTCGGGTACAATGAGCAGTTCTTC CASATPARVGYNEQFF
TRBD1 TRBJ1-2 - TRBV4-3 TGCGCCAGCAGCCAAGATCGAGGGGGCGCACAGGATGGCTACACCTTC CASSQDRGGAQDGYTF
- TRBJ2-7 - TRBV28 TGTGCCAGCAGTTTTACAGGGCCCTCCTACGAGCAGTACTTC CASSFTGPSYEQYF
- TRBJ1-1 - TRBV29-1 TGCAGCGTTTTCTATTCTGAAGCTTTCTTT CSVFYSEAFF
TRBD1 TRBJ1-1 - TRBV7-2 TGTGCCAGCAGCTTATATGGGACAGGGAACACTGAAGCTTCCTTT CASSLYGTGNTEASF
TRBD1 TRBJ1-5 - TRBV30 TGTGCCTGGAGTGTACAGGGGCGATATCAGCCCCAGCATTTT CAWSVQGRYQPQHF
- TRBJ2-1 few TRBV2 TGTGCCAGCAGTGAAGCGCCGAGCTCCTACAATGAGCAGTTCTTC CASSEAPSSYNEQFF
TRBD2 TRBJ2-7 - TRBV18 TGTGCCAGCTCATCGCGGGAGGTCACCTACGAGCAGTACTTC CASSSREVTYEQYF
- TRBJ2-3 - TRBV7-9 TGTGCCAGCAGCTTAACTGGGAACCCAGATACGCAGTATTTT CASSLTGNPDTQYF
- TRBJ1-1 few TRBV5-1 TGCGCCAGCAGCGGCGGCTTAGACACTGAAGCTTTCTTT CASSGGLDTEAFF
TRBD1 TRBJ1-4 - TRBV29-1 TGCAGCGTTCCTGGGACAGCTAATGAAAAACTGTTTTTT CSVPGTANEKLFF
- TRBJ2-7 many TRBV3-1 TGTGCCAGCAGCCATTCCCCAGGGGTGAGGGGCGAGCAGTACTTC CASSHSPGVRGEQYF
- TRBJ2-1 few TRBV29-1 TGCAGCGTTGAATGGAGAAGCTCCTACAATGAGCAGTTCTTC CSVEWRSSYNEQFF
- TRBJ2-3 few TRBV7-8 TGTGCCAGCAGCCCCGGACAGTCTTACACAGATACGCAGTATTTT CASSPGQSYTDTQYF
- TRBJ1-1 - TRBV7-2 TGTGCCAGCAGGAAGGGACAGAACACTGAAGCTTTCTTT CASRKGQNTEAFF
- TRBJ2-1 many TRBV12-3/TRBV12-4 TGTGCCAGCAGTCCACGTACGGGAGCATACAATGAGCAGTTCTTC CASSPRTGAYNEQFF
- TRBJ1-2 few TRBV6-6 TGTGCCAGCAGTTACTCGGCAGGGGCCGATGGCTACACCTTC CASSYSAGADGYTF
TRBD1 TRBJ2-5 - TRBV29-1 TGCAGCGTTGAAGATATGGGGACAGAGGAGCAGTACTTC CSVEDMGTEEQYF
- TRBJ2-5 - TRBV15 TGTGCCACCAGCAGGATGCAGGGGTCATATGAGACCCAGTACTTC CATSRMQGSYETQYF
TRBD2 TRBJ2-7 many TRBV20-1 TGCAGTGCCAGAAGACTAGCGGGAGATCTCTACGAGCAGTACTTC CSARRLAGDLYEQYF
- TRBJ2-2 - TRBV27 TGTGCCAGCAGTAATCGACTGGTTACTGTTATCACCGGGGAGCTGTTTTTT CASSNRLVTVITGELFF
TRBD1 TRBJ1-1 few TRBV5-1 TGCGCCAGCAGCTTCGCAGGGACAGCGAACACTGAAGCTTTCTTT CASSFAGTANTEAFF